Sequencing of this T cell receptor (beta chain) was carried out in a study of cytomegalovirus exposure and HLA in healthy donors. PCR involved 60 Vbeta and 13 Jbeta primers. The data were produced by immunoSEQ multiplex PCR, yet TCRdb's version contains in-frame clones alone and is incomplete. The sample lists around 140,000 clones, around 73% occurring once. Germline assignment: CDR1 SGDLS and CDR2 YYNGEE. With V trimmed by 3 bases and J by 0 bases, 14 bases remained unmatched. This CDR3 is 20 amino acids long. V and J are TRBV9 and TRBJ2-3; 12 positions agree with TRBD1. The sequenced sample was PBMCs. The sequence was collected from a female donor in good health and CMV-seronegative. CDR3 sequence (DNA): TGTGCCAGCAGCGCTCCGGGACAGGGGGCGCTGAGCCTGAGCACAGATACGCAGTATTTT. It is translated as CASSAPGQGALSLSTDTQYF.